Following are 25 T cell receptor beta chains from one sample sequenced in a study of early T cells in non-severe SARS-CoV-2 infection. One entry per CDR3 protein, called by TCRdb with MiXCR from the 5' RACE reads. The table includes about 110,000 distinct CDR3 sequences, approximately 12% detected once. The starting material was whole blood, obtained at baseline. The source of these receptors is an adult who was a healthcare worker with PCR-confirmed SARS-CoV-2 infection or an uninfected control (not recorded which).

J is TRBJ2-7 and V is TRBV25-1; maybe TRBD2 (6 bases). This CDR3 has 15 amino acids. The germline V and J ends were trimmed by 8 bases and 3 bases, with 20 bases remaining between them. CDR1 is MGHDK and CDR2 is SYGVNS in the germline V gene. CDR3 nucleotide sequence: TGTGCCAGCCCGGATGATGGGGTGGGGGGCTACGAGCAGTACTTC. This gives the protein CASPDDGVGGYEQYF.

This clonotype was detected a few times. V gene TRBV11-3 combines with J gene TRBJ2-1; 8 positions agree with TRBD1. The germline CDR1 and CDR2 sequences are SGHNT and YENEEA. The V gene end was trimmed by 5 bases and the J gene end by 4 bases; junction bases not matched to a gene: 7. The CDR3 is made up of 15 amino acids. CDR3 coding DNA: TGTGCCAGCAGCACCGGACAGGGCTCGTACAATGAGCAGTTCTTC. This sequence encodes CASSTGQGSYNEQFF.

This clonotype was found many times. The chain uses TRBV12-3 or TRBV12-4 and TRBJ1-4; no clear D gene. CDR3 length equals 11 residues. Trimming stripped 7 bases from V and 5 bases from J, with 5 bases between. For the CDR3, the DNA is TGTGCCAGCAACTCGAATGAAAAACTGTTTTTT. Amino acid sequence: CASNSNEKLFF.

This clonotype was counted a few times. The chain combines TRBV6-5 with TRBJ2-4, with 9 bases fitting TRBD1. CDR1 and CDR2 (germline): MNHEY, SVGAGI. The J segment lost 2 bases and the V segment lost 2 bases, leaving 7 bases of the junction unmatched. This CDR3 contains 17 residues. CDR3 sequence: CASSYGRQGGTKNIQYF. CDR3 DNA: TGTGCCAGCAGTTACGGGAGACAGGGGGGAACCAAAAACATTCAGTACTTC.

This clonotype was counted at least ten times. The CDR3 loop is CASSLETPLAGVTDTQYF. As DNA, the CDR3 is TGTGCCAGCAGCTTGGAGACTCCACTAGCGGGGGTAACAGATACGCAGTATTTT. This chain joins TRBV12-3 or TRBV12-4 and TRBJ2-3; 11 bases line up with TRBD2. The CDR3 consists of 18 residues. V shed 6 bases and J 3 bases; nucleotides not matched to a gene: 14.

The chain couples TRBV6-1 to TRBJ1-5; D is perhaps TRBD1 (5 bases). The CDR3 totals 15 residues. Trimming removed 7 bases from V and 0 bases from J, with 13 bases in between. Germline V gene lookup returns CDR1 MNHNS and CDR2 SASEGT. The CDR3 loop reads CASKGRDSSNQPQHF. The DNA of the CDR3 is TGTGCCAGCAAGGGCAGGGATAGTAGCAATCAGCCCCAGCATTTT.

There are a few counts of this clonotype. This chain uses TRBV7-2 with TRBJ2-7, with 7 bases aligning to TRBD1. Germline CDR1 and CDR2: SGHTA and FQGNSA. J lost 3 bases, V lost 2 bases, and 7 bases had no gene match. The CDR3 covers 15 residues. CDR3 loop: CASSLNRGRFYEQYF. CDR3 DNA sequence: TGTGCCAGCAGCTTAAACAGGGGACGGTTCTACGAGCAGTACTTC.

This clonotype was seen a handful of times. The gene calls are TRBV5-1 and TRBJ2-4; the D is unclear. This CDR3 is 14 amino acids long. V was shortened by 0 bases and J by 6 bases, with 10 bases between the two germline ends. Germline V gene lookup returns CDR1 SGHRS and CDR2 YFSETQ. As DNA, the CDR3 is TGCGCCAGCAGCTTGGGGGATCCGGGAAACATTCAGTACTTC. This translates into CASSLGDPGNIQYF.

This chain connects TRBV6-5 to TRBJ2-1; the D gene is possibly TRBD2 (6 bases). Germline loops: CDR1 MNHEY, CDR2 SVGAGI. CDR3 size: 15 residues. V lost 2 bases and J lost 4, with 12 bases in between. CDR3 loop: CASSYLLGGYNEQFF. The CDR3 nucleotides are TGTGCCAGCAGTTACCTTTTGGGGGGTTACAATGAGCAGTTCTTC.

This clonotype occurred many times. V usage is TRBV6-1 and J usage is TRBJ1-1, with D possibly matching TRBD1 (5 bases). Deletions cut 6 bases from V and 7 bases from J, with 9 bases between. The CDR3 contains 11 residues. Germline assignment: CDR1 MNHNS and CDR2 SASEGT. CDR3 nucleotide sequence: TGTGCCAGCAGGTCGGGACTTGAAGCTTTCTTT. Encoded protein: CASRSGLEAFF.

The rearrangement joins TRBV10-3 to TRBJ2-3, with 12 bases aligning to TRBD1. The CDR3 runs 17 residues. The V gene's germline CDR1 is ENHRY and CDR2 SYGVKD. V gave up 6 bases and J gave up 2 bases; unmatched junction bases: 9. CDR3 coding DNA: TGTGCCATCAGCGCCCGGGACAGGGGGCGATACACAGATACGCAGTATTTT. Its translation is CAISARDRGRYTDTQYF.

The table lists this clonotype with a few counts. The rearrangement joins TRBV3-1 to TRBJ2-4; D is undetermined. Germline V CDR1 and CDR2: LGHDT, YNNKEL (reference sequence). The length of the CDR3 is 12 residues. V lost 4 bases and J lost 9, with 10 bases in between. The CDR3: CASSLSTGIQYF. The CDR3 nucleotides read TGTGCCAGCAGCCTCAGCACCGGCATTCAGTACTTC.

The rearrangement uses TRBV6-6 and TRBJ1-1, with D perhaps TRBD1 (5 bases). The CDR3 covers 13 residues. Germline-derived CDR1 and CDR2 are MNHNY and SVGAGI (reference sequence). Deletions cut 7 bases from V and 1 base from J, with 10 bases between. For the CDR3, the DNA is TGTGCCAGCAAAGGGACGGAGAACACTGAAGCTTTCTTT. This encodes CASKGTENTEAFF.

This rearrangement joins TRBV6-5 to TRBJ2-5, with 8 nucleotides matching TRBD2. Unmatched junction bases numbered 4, after V lost 5 bases and J lost 2 bases. Germline V gene data show CDR1 as MNHEY and CDR2 as SVGAGI. The CDR3 loop spans 14 amino acids. Written as DNA, the CDR3 is TGTGCCAGCAGTCTAGCGGGTCAACAAGAGACCCAGTACTTC. Amino acids: CASSLAGQQETQYF.

This clonotype has ten or more counts. The V gene is TRBV5-5, the J gene TRBJ2-1; 7 bases map to TRBD1. The CDR3 consists of 14 residues. CDR1 is SGHKS and CDR2 is YYEKEE in the germline V gene (reference sequence). V lost 4 bases and J lost 5; bases outside the gene matches: 6. The CDR3 DNA reads as TGTGCCAGCAGCCCTTTGGGACAGAACAATGAGCAGTTCTTC. Its translation is CASSPLGQNNEQFF. Based on the CDR3 plus reference TRBV5-5 and TRBJ2-1, the full variable domain is DAGVTQSPTHLIKTRGQQVTLRCSPISGHKSVSWYQQVLGQGPQFIFQYYEKEERGRGNFPDRFSARQFPNYSSELNVNALLLGDSALYLCASSPLGQNNEQFFGPGTRLTVL.

V is TRBV6-5 and J is TRBJ2-7, with 12 bases fitting TRBD2. From germline, CDR1 is MNHEY and CDR2 SVGAGI. The CDR3 is 18 residues long. The J segment lost 2 bases and the V segment lost 0 bases, leaving 8 bases of the junction unmatched. CDR3 sequence reads: CASSYSTSGSGRAYEQYF. As DNA, the CDR3 is TGTGCCAGCAGTTACTCGACTAGCGGGAGTGGGCGGGCCTACGAGCAGTACTTC.

CDR3 protein: CSARDWGGRNNQPQHF. CDR3 in DNA: TGCAGTGCTAGAGATTGGGGCGGCAGAAACAATCAGCCCCAGCATTTT. The chain uses TRBV20-1 and TRBJ1-5; perhaps TRBD1 as D (5 bases). Trimming cost V 0 bases and J 3 bases, with 15 bases left between them. CDR1 is DFQATT, CDR2 SNEGSKA, per germline (reference sequence). This CDR3 has 16 residues.

This rearrangement joins TRBV7-9 to TRBJ2-1; D is ambiguous. V was pared by 5 bases and J by 6 bases, with 11 bases between. CDR1 SEHNR and CDR2 FQNEAQ come from the germline V gene (reference sequence). The CDR3 sequence is 13 residues long. This CDR3 is CASSPPNTNEQFF. Here the CDR3 DNA reads TGTGCCAGCAGCCCTCCTAATACCAATGAGCAGTTCTTC.

This clonotype was detected only a few times. V usage is TRBV11-2 and J usage is TRBJ1-1, with 7 bases fitting TRBD1. The CDR3 has 14 residues. V shed 4 bases, J shed 6 bases, and the junction held 8 bases outside the gene matches. Germline CDR1 and CDR2: SGHAT and FQNNGV. The CDR3 sequence: CASSSQGGRAEAFF. The CDR3 coding sequence is TGTGCCAGCAGCTCCCAAGGGGGCCGCGCTGAAGCTTTCTTT.

This clonotype was seen a few times. This chain uses TRBV5-1 with TRBJ2-1; 7 bases agree with TRBD2. Germline V gene data show CDR1 as SGHRS and CDR2 as YFSETQ. This CDR3 is built from 15 residues. The ends lost 0 bases at V and 8 bases at J; junction bases unmatched: 8. Written as DNA, the CDR3 is TGCGCCAGCAGCTTGGAGCGGACTAGTTGGGATGAGCAGTTCTTC. Translation: CASSLERTSWDEQFF.

This clonotype occurred many times. In DNA form, the CDR3 reads TGCGCCAGCAGTGAGTCGGTAAGCCGGTACAATGAGCAGTTCTTC. It translates to CASSESVSRYNEQFF. The chain employs TRBV10-2 and TRBJ2-1; D call uncertain. The CDR3 runs 15 residues. CDR1 is WSHSY, CDR2 SAAADI, per germline. V lost 0 bases and J lost 4, with 10 bases in between.

The chain links TRBV28 to TRBJ1-1, with D possibly TRBD1 on 5 matching bases. In germline, CDR1 is MDHEN, CDR2 SYDVKM. The V and J ends lost 9 bases and 10 bases respectively, with 24 bases between them. CDR3 length: 14 amino acids. CDR3 region: CARTLGTVQTAAFF. The CDR3 nucleotides read TGTGCCAGGACCTTAGGGACCGTACAGACCGCAGCTTTCTTT. Full variable domain (outside the CDR3, taken from reference TRBV28 and TRBJ1-1): DVKVTQSSRYLVKRTGEKVFLECVQDMDHENMFWYRQDPGLGLRLIYFSYDVKMKEKGDIPEGYSVSREKKERFSLILESASTNQTSMYLCARTLGTVQTAAFFGQGTRLTVV.

This clonotype has only a few counts. The chain links TRBV4-1 to TRBJ2-4; D gene ambiguous. The CDR3 consists of 12 residues. The germline CDR1 and CDR2 sequences are MGHRA and YSYEKL. Trimming shortened V by 1 base and J by 8 bases, and 6 bases separated the two germline ends. The CDR3 DNA reads as TGCGCCAGCAGCCAAGTGGCGGACATTCAGTACTTC. This sequence encodes CASSQVADIQYF.

The chain joins TRBV3-1 to TRBJ2-7; 8 bases fit TRBD2. CDR1 is LGHDT, CDR2 YNNKEL, per germline (reference sequence). The CDR3 contains 14 residues. The V and J ends lost 3 bases and 4 bases, in that order; junction bases with no gene match: 5. The CDR3 sequence: CASSHREGRYEQYF. CDR3 nucleotide sequence: TGTGCCAGCAGCCACCGGGAGGGCCGGTACGAGCAGTACTTC.

There are many counts of this clonotype. V and J are TRBV5-5 and TRBJ2-2; 9 bases line up with TRBD1. The CDR3 sequence is 15 residues long. Losses at the gene ends were 4 bases for V and 6 bases for J; bases not matched to a gene: 7. Per the germline V gene, CDR1 is SGHKS and CDR2 is YYEKEE (reference sequence). The DNA of the CDR3 is TGTGCCAGCAGCATCCGGACAGGGGTGGCCGGGGAGCTGTTTTTT. Residues: CASSIRTGVAGELFF.